This TCR beta chain originates from a study of T cells in Graves' hyperthyroidism and ophthalmopathy. The study's findings and limits: Most expanded thyroid clonotypes above 0.001 recurred in blood.

RNA transcripts served as the template for amplifying TCR beta CDR3 regions. An initial round of RT-PCR targeting the TCR CDR3 relied on the HTBI primer set. TCRdb itself ran the multiplex PCR reads through MiXCR, one entry per CDR3 protein. The table lists 300,000 to 500,000 distinct CDR3 sequences, 11% to 15% of them singletons. CDR1 is SGHRS, CDR2 YFSETQ, per germline. The CDR3 is 15 amino acids. J lost 5 bases, V lost 3 bases, and 9 bases had no gene match. This clonotype was observed many times. What it recognizes is unknown. For the diagnoses, clinical symptoms, serum thyroxine and TRAb, thyroid ultrasound and orbital computed tomography were used. PBMCs were collected from an approximately 9.4 ml volume of fresh peripheral blood.

J is TRBJ2-7 and V is TRBV5-1; TRBD1 aligns across 9 bases. The receptor was isolated from a man in his fifties or sixties with Graves' ophthalmopathy. The sequenced sample was blood. The CDR3 loop is CASSSTGQGLHEQYF. The CDR3 bases are TGCGCCAGCAGCTCGACGGGACAGGGCCTCCACGAGCAGTACTTC.